This T cell receptor (beta chain) emerged from a study of blood T cell repertoires in COVID-19. The study drew participants aged 18 to 89 years from some 24 US areas. Two negative PCRs, clearance, or symptom resolution were required of recovered Cohort 3 donors. Sequencing used immunoSEQ multiplex PCR; TCRdb keeps in-frame clones, though not all of them. The sample comprises 360,000 or so clones, roughly 84% of which are singletons, and around 3% rests with the top ten. This CDR3 has 14 amino acids. The germline V and J ends were trimmed by 4 bases and 4 bases, with 16 bases remaining between them. The V gene's germline CDR1 is SQVTM and CDR2 ANQGSEA.

Sequenced: PBMCs or T cells enriched from blood (not recorded which). The clonotype originates from a woman aged 30 to 39 who had recovered from COVID-19. This sequence joins TRBV29-1 and TRBJ2-5, with D possibly matching TRBD1 (5 bases). The CDR3 DNA sequence: TGCAGCGTTGGGCAGGGTTATAAGGGAGAGACCCAGTACTTC. Its protein is CSVGQGYKGETQYF.